This T cell receptor beta chain was recovered during a study of cytomegalovirus exposure and HLA in healthy donors. Broader study findings: The majority of TCR sequences were rare, yet some public TCRs appeared in many donors.

Germline V CDR1 and CDR2: MGHRA, YSYEKL. The CDR3 runs 16 residues. The ends lost 0 bases at V and 2 bases at J; junction bases unmatched: 4. 13 Jbeta primers and 60 Vbeta primers were used for the PCR. Profiled with immunoSEQ multiplex PCR; TCRdb holds only in-frame clones, not every one. The sample has under 200,000 clones; 79% are singletons. Worth noting for this clone: Its antigen is as yet unknown.

Sequencing was performed on PBMCs. This TCR was sampled from a woman in her twenties or thirties in good health and CMV-seropositive. The gene calls are TRBV4-1 and TRBJ2-5; 9 nucleotides line up with TRBD2. CDR3 nucleotides: TGCGCCAGCAGCCAAGACGGAGCGGGAGGACAAGAGACCCAGTACTTC. Protein: CASSQDGAGGQETQYF.